This T cell receptor (beta chain) was identified during a study of shared clonotypes between healthy human individuals. As regards this clone: What it recognizes is unknown.

All the donors were Caucasian adults who lived in Nashville, Tennessee. Researchers partitioned CD4+ cells into CD45RA+ naive and CD45RA-negative memory subsets. General study findings and limits: Compared with clonotypes that all four donors shared, non-shared clonotypes had lower generation probabilities.

The CDR3 is made up of 16 amino acids. Germline-derived CDR1 and CDR2 are SEHNR and FQNEAQ (reference sequence). The V gene lost 0 bases and the J gene lost 4 bases, with 15 bases spanning the gap. Repertoires were generated with immunoSEQ multiplex PCR, while TCRdb's copy carries only in-frame clones and drops some. The repertoire consists of millions of clones, with 80% to 95% occurring once and the leading ten covering about 0.37%. The TCR sequence derives from a man in his late teens or twenties in good health. Some clones in this sample may be carry-over from other donors' samples. The sequencing sample was made of naive CD4+ T cells from PBMCs. As for subset: CD45RA+ positively selected. V and J are TRBV7-9 and TRBJ1-1, with D unclear. CDR3 residues: CASSLAPPRDFTEAFF. CDR3 bases: TGTGCCAGCAGCTTAGCGCCCCCGAGGGATTTCACTGAAGCTTTCTTT.